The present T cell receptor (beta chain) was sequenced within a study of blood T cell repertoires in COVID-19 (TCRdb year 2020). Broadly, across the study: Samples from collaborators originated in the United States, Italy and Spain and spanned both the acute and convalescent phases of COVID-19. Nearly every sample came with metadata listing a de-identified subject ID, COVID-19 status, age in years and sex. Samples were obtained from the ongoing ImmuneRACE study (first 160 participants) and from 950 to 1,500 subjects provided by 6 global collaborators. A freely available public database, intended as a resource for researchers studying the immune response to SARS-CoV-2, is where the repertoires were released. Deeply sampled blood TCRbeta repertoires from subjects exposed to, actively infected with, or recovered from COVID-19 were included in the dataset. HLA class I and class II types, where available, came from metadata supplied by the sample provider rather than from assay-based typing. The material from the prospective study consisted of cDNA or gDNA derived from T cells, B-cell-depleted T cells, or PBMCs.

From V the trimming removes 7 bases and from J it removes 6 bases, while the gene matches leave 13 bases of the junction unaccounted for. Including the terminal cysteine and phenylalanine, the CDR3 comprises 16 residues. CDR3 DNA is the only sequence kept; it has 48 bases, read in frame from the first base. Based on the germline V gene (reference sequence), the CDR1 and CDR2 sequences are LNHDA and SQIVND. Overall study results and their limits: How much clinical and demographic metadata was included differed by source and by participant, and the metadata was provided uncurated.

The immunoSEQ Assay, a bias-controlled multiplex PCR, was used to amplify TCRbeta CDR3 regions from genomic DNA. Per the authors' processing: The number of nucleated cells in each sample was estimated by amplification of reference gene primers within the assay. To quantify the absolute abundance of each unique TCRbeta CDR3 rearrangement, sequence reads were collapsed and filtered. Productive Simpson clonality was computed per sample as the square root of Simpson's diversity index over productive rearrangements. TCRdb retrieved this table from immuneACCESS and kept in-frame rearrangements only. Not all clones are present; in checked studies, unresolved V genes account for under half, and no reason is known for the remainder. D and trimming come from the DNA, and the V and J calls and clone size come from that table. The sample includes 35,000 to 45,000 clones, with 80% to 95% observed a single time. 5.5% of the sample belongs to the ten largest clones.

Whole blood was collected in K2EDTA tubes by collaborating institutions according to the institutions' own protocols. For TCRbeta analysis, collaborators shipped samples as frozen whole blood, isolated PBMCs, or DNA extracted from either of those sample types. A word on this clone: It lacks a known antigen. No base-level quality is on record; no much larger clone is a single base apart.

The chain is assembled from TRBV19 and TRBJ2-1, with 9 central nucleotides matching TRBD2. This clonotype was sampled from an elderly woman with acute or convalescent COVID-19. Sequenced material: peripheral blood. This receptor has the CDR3 CASTPYGRGGFNEQFF. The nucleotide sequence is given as TGTGCCAGTACCCCTTACGGGCGGGGGGGCTTCAATGAGCAGTTCTTC.